Listed here are 16 T cell receptor beta chains from one sample, sequenced in a study of blood T cell repertoires in COVID-19. Profiling relied on immunoSEQ multiplex PCR, and the TCRdb table lists in-frame clones only, not all of them. The top ten hold roughly 18% of the sample, which has approximately 180,000 clones, more than 75% seen once. The material sequenced was peripheral blood. These receptors all come from a person aged 70 to 85 with COVID-19, enrolled during active disease.

This chain joins TRBV27 and TRBJ2-5, with 15 bases that match TRBD2. Germline CDR1 reads MNHEY; CDR2 reads SMNVEV (reference sequence). The trim removed 3 bases at V and 4 bases at J, leaving 6 bases unmatched. The CDR3 length is 17 residues. CDR3 in amino acids: CASSFGAGLAGGETQYF. The CDR3, as DNA: TGTGCCAGCAGTTTTGGGGCGGGACTAGCGGGAGGAGAGACCCAGTACTTC.

CDR3 DNA sequence: TGCGCCAGCAGACCCGCCAGGCTACCCTACGAGCAGTACTTC. This codes for CASRPARLPYEQYF. The V and J genes are TRBV10-1 and TRBJ2-7; D not resolved. This CDR3 has 14 amino acids. Trimming cost V 6 bases and J 2 bases, with 14 bases left between them. CDR1 and CDR2 from the germline V gene are WNHNN and SYGVQD (reference sequence).

The J gene is TRBJ2-1, the V gene TRBV4-3; no definite D call. CDR3 length: 16 amino acids. Between the trimmed V and J ends, which lost 0 bases and 3 bases, there was a span of 12 bases. Germline V lookup: CDR1 LGHNA, CDR2 YSLEER. This CDR3 reads CASSQDQDWIYNEQFF. CDR3 coding DNA: TGCGCCAGCAGCCAAGATCAGGATTGGATCTACAATGAGCAGTTCTTC.

This clone was detected only a few times. This sequence joins TRBV27 and TRBJ1-1, with 8 bases aligning to TRBD1. Per the germline V gene, CDR1 is MNHEY and CDR2 is SMNVEV (reference sequence). The CDR3 has 15 residues. With 8 bases clipped from V and 5 bases from J, the junction kept 13 bases outside the gene matches. The CDR3 reads CASGQYRGTGTEAFF. DNA of the CDR3: TGTGCCAGCGGCCAGTACAGGGGGACCGGAACTGAAGCTTTCTTT.

The chain has TRBV7-2 and TRBJ2-1; 7 bases agree with TRBD2. Germline V gene lookup returns CDR1 SGHTA and CDR2 FQGNSA. The CDR3 contains 15 residues. J gave up 4 bases and V 9 bases, and 12 bases lay outside the gene matches. CDR3 sequence: CASRKGLGDYNEQFF. The CDR3 nucleotides are TGTGCCAGTAGAAAAGGACTAGGTGATTACAATGAGCAGTTCTTC. Combining the CDR3 with reference TRBV7-2 and TRBJ2-1 gives the whole variable domain GAGVSQSPSNKVTEKGKDVELRCDPISGHTALYWYRQSLGQGLEFLIYFQGNSAPDKSGLPSDRFSAERTGGSVSTLTIQRTQQEDSAVYLCASRKGLGDYNEQFFGPGTRLTVL.

The chain employs TRBV7-2 and TRBJ1-3; possible D gene TRBD1, 5 bases. Germline CDR1 reads SGHTA; CDR2 reads FQGNSA. V lost 8 bases to trimming and J lost 4 bases, with 12 bases between them. This CDR3 comprises 13 residues. CDR3 sequence: CASGGGAGNTIYF. The CDR3 DNA follows: TGTGCCAGCGGGGGAGGGGCCGGAAACACCATATATTTT.

The gene calls are TRBV3-1 (or the pseudogene TRBV3-2) and TRBJ2-1; 8 nucleotides agree with TRBD2. In germline, CDR1 is LGHDT, CDR2 YNNKEL (reference sequence). The junction had 8 bases not matched to a gene; V was cut back by 1 base and J by 6 bases. CDR3 length: 16 residues. DNA for the CDR3: TGTGCCAGCAGCCAAGTCGACGGGGGGGACCTCAATGAGCAGTTCTTC. Its translation: CASSQVDGGDLNEQFF.

CDR3 loop: CASSSVYGYTF. The CDR3 DNA is TGTGCCAGCAGTTCGGTGTATGGCTACACCTTC. J is TRBJ1-2 and V is TRBV28; no clear D gene. The CDR3 runs 11 residues. CDR1 and CDR2 from the germline V gene are MDHEN and SYDVKM. Trimming removed 4 bases from V and 5 bases from J, with 5 bases in between.

The V gene is TRBV5-3, the J gene TRBJ1-2; TRBD1 agrees at 7 bases. TRBV5-3 is noted as an ORF with a role that remains uncertain. After removal of 2 bases from V and 8 bases from J, the junction contained 9 bases not matched to a gene. The CDR3 length is 14 residues. CDR3: CARSLGGEEVGYTF. The CDR3 DNA sequence: TGTGCCAGAAGCTTAGGGGGCGAAGAGGTGGGCTACACCTTC.

V is TRBV9 and J is TRBJ2-7; 11 bases match TRBD2. The junction had 15 bases not matched to a gene; V was cut back by 4 bases and J by 3 bases. The CDR3 is 18 residues long. Germline-derived CDR1 and CDR2 are SGDLS and YYNGEE. CDR3 nucleotide sequence: TGTGCCAGCAGCCGGACCGCCTTACTAGCGGGAGTTGACTACGAGCAGTACTTC. This translates into CASSRTALLAGVDYEQYF.

The chain has TRBV28 and TRBJ2-7, with D maybe TRBD1 (6 bases). The CDR3 loop spans 15 amino acids. With 4 bases removed from V and 3 bases from J, the gap between germline ends came to 16 bases. Germline-derived CDR1 and CDR2 are MDHEN and SYDVKM. Here the CDR3 DNA reads TGTGCCAGCAGTTCCTCCCACAGGGTAAACTACGAGCAGTACTTC. It codes for CASSSSHRVNYEQYF.

V gene TRBV28 combines with J gene TRBJ2-1; 7 nucleotides align to TRBD1. The CDR3 has 12 amino acids. Germline trimming cut 4 bases from V and 14 bases from J; bases unmatched to any gene: 8. Germline V gene lookup returns CDR1 MDHEN and CDR2 SYDVKM. The CDR3 DNA reads as TGTGCCAGCAGTTCCGTGACAGGGACCAAGTTCTTC. Its protein product is CASSSVTGTKFF.

This CDR3 reads CASSLAPGGNSPLHF. In DNA, the CDR3 is TGTGCCAGCAGCTTAGCACCGGGGGGGAATTCACCCCTCCACTTT. The rearrangement joins TRBV7-3 to TRBJ1-6, with D tentatively TRBD1 (5 bases). Trimming stripped 2 bases from V and 7 bases from J, with 12 bases between. CDR3 length: 15 amino acids. Germline-derived CDR1 and CDR2 are SGHTA and FQGTGA.

This chain links TRBV11-3 with TRBJ2-1; 7 bases map to TRBD2. The length of the CDR3 is 16 residues. Germline CDR1 SGHNT, CDR2 YENEEA. Trimming took 5 bases from V and 2 from J; bases not matched to a gene: 9. The CDR3 nucleotides read TGTGCCAGCAGCCTATCGACTAGCCCGACCTACAATGAGCAGTTCTTC. It encodes CASSLSTSPTYNEQFF.

The genes are TRBV4-3 and TRBJ2-3; TRBD2 might be the D (6 bases). From germline, CDR1 is LGHNA and CDR2 YSLEER. This CDR3 spans 14 amino acids. Trimming took off 0 bases at V and 7 bases at J, with 11 bases between the two ends. DNA for the CDR3: TGCGCCAGCAGCCAAGATCTGCGGGGATATACGCAGTATTTT. Translating it yields CASSQDLRGYTQYF.

CDR3: CASRPSAGGTNEQFF. As DNA, the CDR3 is TGTGCCAGCAGACCATCAGCGGGAGGGACGAATGAGCAGTTCTTC. This chain uses TRBV6-6 with TRBJ2-1, with 10 bases aligning to TRBD2. Looked up from germline, CDR1 is MNHNY and CDR2 is SVGAGI (reference sequence). V lost 6 bases to trimming and J lost 7 bases; unmatched junction nucleotides: 9. The CDR3 contains 15 residues.